This is a list of T cell receptor beta chains from one sample in a study of blood T cell repertoires in COVID-19. The method was immunoSEQ multiplex PCR; TCRdb's version includes in-frame clones alone and lacks a portion of them. This sample carries 220,000 or so clones, 85% to 90% of them seen once, and the ten largest clones take about 3.3%. The sequenced material came from PBMCs or T cells enriched from blood (not recorded which). These receptors were obtained from a young woman in a cohort exposed to, infected with or recovered from COVID-19 (not recorded which). Each CDR3 is given with its conserved first and last residue. D genes are given only for firm matches. Not every row has a clone size; where given, it reads once, few, many or a size class.

j_call v_call d_call clone_size cdr3_aa cdr3_nt
TRBJ2-2 TRBV5-4 TRBD2 . CASRAWRELTGELFF TGTGCCAGCAGGGCCTGGCGGGAGCTTACCGGGGAGCTGTTTTTT
TRBJ1-6 TRBV3-1/TRBV3-2 . . CASSQANRVSPLHF TGTGCCAGCAGCCAAGCGAACAGGGTTTCACCCCTCCACTTT
TRBJ1-1 TRBV10-3 TRBD1 . CAINRDREGVNTEAFF TGTGCCATCAACCGGGACAGGGAAGGTGTGAACACTGAAGCTTTCTTT
TRBJ2-7 TRBV2 . . CASTDLATSYGQYF TGTGCCAGCACCGACCTAGCCACCTCCTACGGGCAGTACTTC
TRBJ1-1 TRBV18 . once CASSPDSRRGEAFF TGTGCCAGCTCACCAGATTCGAGGAGGGGTGAAGCTTTCTTT
TRBJ2-3 TRBV7-9 TRBD1 once CASSSGQGTTDTQYF TGTGCCAGCAGCTCGGGACAGGGGACCACAGATACGCAGTATTTT
TRBJ2-7 TRBV7-9 TRBD2 . CASSLGPGLGFYEQYF TGTGCCAGCAGCTTAGGCCCGGGACTAGGTTTCTACGAGCAGTACTTC
TRBJ1-5 TRBV7-8 . once CASSPSPGTLNQPQHF TGTGCCAGCAGCCCTTCCCCCGGGACACTCAATCAGCCCCAGCATTTT
TRBJ1-5 TRBV6-5 . . CASSPQTGQPQHF TGTGCCAGCAGCCCACAGACAGGACAGCCCCAGCATTTT
TRBJ2-7 TRBV27 TRBD2 . CASSAYGTSDPYEQYF TGTGCCAGCAGTGCCTACGGGACTAGCGACCCCTACGAGCAGTACTTC
TRBJ2-1 TRBV24-1 TRBD1 . CATSESGTGDNEQFF TGTGCCACCAGTGAGTCCGGGACAGGAGACAATGAGCAGTTCTTC
TRBJ2-7 TRBV5-5 TRBD1 . CASSLSPARDRVREQYF TGTGCCAGCAGCTTGTCCCCCGCCCGGGACAGGGTTCGCGAGCAGTACTTC
TRBJ2-7 TRBV5-4 TRBD2 once CASSASGIYEQYF TGTGCCAGCAGTGCTAGCGGAATCTACGAGCAGTACTTC
TRBJ2-2 TRBV24-1 . few CATSEGGELFF TGTGCCACCAGCGAGGGCGGGGAGCTGTTTTTT
TRBJ1-1 TRBV29-1 . . CSVEDSGGAFF TGCAGCGTTGAAGATAGTGGAGGAGCTTTCTTT
TRBJ2-1 TRBV14 TRBD1 . CASSQLPGGTGGGGEQFF TGTGCCAGCAGCCAACTGCCCGGAGGGACAGGGGGCGGGGGTGAGCAGTTCTTC
TRBJ2-3 TRBV27 TRBD2 . CASSWVTSGGPGDTQYF TGTGCCAGCAGTTGGGTGACTAGCGGGGGGCCTGGAGATACGCAGTATTTT
TRBJ2-7 TRBV6-1 . . CASSEAWARDHEQYF TGTGCCAGCAGTGAAGCGTGGGCTCGAGACCACGAGCAGTACTTC
TRBJ2-7 TRBV10-3 . . CAISEPRTALSYEQYF TGTGCCATCAGTGAGCCGCGGACAGCCTTATCCTACGAGCAGTACTTC
TRBJ1-6 TRBV9 TRBD1 . CASSAGQGKNSPLHF TGTGCCAGCAGCGCCGGACAGGGTAAAAATTCACCCCTCCACTTT
TRBJ1-5 TRBV19 TRBD1 . CASRSGQGDYQPQHF TGTGCCAGTAGATCGGGACAGGGCGATTATCAGCCCCAGCATTTT
TRBJ2-2 TRBV28 . . CASSIQGSTGELFF TGTGCCAGCAGTATTCAGGGGAGCACCGGGGAGCTGTTTTTT
TRBJ1-5 TRBV2 . . CASTRDNQPQHF TGTGCCAGCACGAGGGATAATCAGCCCCAGCATTTT
TRBJ1-3 TRBV6-1 TRBD1 many CASSESGTGGNTIYF TGTGCCAGCAGTGAATCCGGGACAGGCGGAAACACCATATATTTT
TRBJ1-2 TRBV7-6 . . CALDKPAGGYTF TGTGCCCTCGACAAACCGGCGGGTGGCTACACCTTC
TRBJ2-7 TRBV29-1 . once CSVADSYEQYF TGCAGCGTAGCGGACAGCTACGAGCAGTACTTC
TRBJ1-5 TRBV18 TRBD1 . CASSLEQGARKPQHF TGTGCCAGCTCACTGGAACAGGGGGCGAGGAAGCCCCAGCATTTT
TRBJ1-5 TRBV6-5 TRBD1 few CASSYSTGSQPQHF TGTGCCAGCAGTTACTCGACAGGGAGTCAGCCCCAGCATTTT
TRBJ1-1 TRBV7-9 . . CASSARQVTEAFF TGTGCCAGCAGCGCCCGACAGGTAACTGAAGCTTTCTTT
TRBJ2-1 TRBV7-8 TRBD2 once CASSPRTSGGIGEQFF TGTGCCAGCAGCCCCCGGACTAGCGGGGGTATCGGTGAGCAGTTCTTC
TRBJ2-7 TRBV28 . . CASTDGSSYEQYF TGTGCCAGCACAGACGGGAGCTCCTACGAGCAGTACTTC
TRBJ1-6 TRBV19 . . CASTADSHDSPLHF TGTGCCAGTACCGCGGACAGTCACGATTCACCCCTCCACTTT
TRBJ2-3 TRBV9 . . CASSIPGDTQYF TGTGCCAGCAGCATCCCCGGGGATACGCAGTATTTT
TRBJ1-1 TRBV27 . . CASSFRGDSTEAFF TGTGCCAGCAGTTTCCGGGGGGATAGCACTGAAGCTTTCTTT
TRBJ2-1 TRBV11-3 TRBD2 . CASSDPGTRGIEQFF TGTGCCAGCAGCGACCCCGGGACTAGGGGGATTGAGCAGTTCTTC
TRBJ1-1 TRBV5-8 . . CASSLGVQGGWTEAFF TGTGCCAGCAGCTTGGGTGTACAGGGAGGGTGGACTGAAGCTTTCTTT
TRBJ1-1 TRBV5-4 . . CASSLEEGMGNTEAFF TGTGCCAGCAGCTTGGAGGAGGGGATGGGGAACACTGAAGCTTTCTTT
TRBJ1-1 TRBV6-5 . . CASSYSEAMDTEAFF TGTGCCAGCAGTTACTCTGAAGCCATGGACACTGAAGCTTTCTTT
TRBJ1-1 TRBV15 TRBD1 . CATSLWTGRAEAFF TGTGCCACCAGCTTGTGGACAGGGCGGGCTGAAGCTTTCTTT
TRBJ2-1 TRBV9 TRBD1 . CASSFEGQGYNEQFF TGTGCCAGCAGCTTCGAGGGACAGGGTTACAATGAGCAGTTCTTC
TRBJ2-7 TRBV7-2 . . CASSVSGRSYEQYF TGTGCCAGCAGCGTTAGCGGCCGTTCCTACGAGCAGTACTTC
TRBJ2-2 TRBV5-4 TRBD2 . CASSLRGGSANTGELFF TGCGCCAGCAGCTTACGGGGGGGGAGCGCGAACACCGGGGAGCTGTTTTTT
TRBJ2-1 TRBV12-5 TRBD2 . CASGLALASGITYNEQFF TGTGCTAGTGGTTTGGCCCTCGCAAGCGGGATTACCTACAATGAGCAGTTCTTC
TRBJ2-5 TRBV7-7 . . CASGPQTEETQYF TGTGCTAGCGGCCCACAGACAGAAGAGACCCAGTACTTC
TRBJ2-5 TRBV9 . . CASSREQETQYF TGTGCCAGCAGTCGGGAGCAAGAGACCCAGTACTTC
TRBJ2-7 TRBV7-9 TRBD1 . CASSIGTGGRDEQYF TGTGCCAGCAGCATCGGGACAGGGGGGCGGGACGAGCAGTACTTC
TRBJ1-2 TRBV5-1 . . CASSFYRDGYTF TGCGCCAGCAGCTTTTACAGGGATGGCTACACCTTC
TRBJ2-5 TRBV18 . . CASSPPQLSGTQYF TGTGCCAGCTCACCACCGCAACTCTCGGGGACCCAGTACTTC
TRBJ2-3 TRBV30 . . CAWRKTGTTDTQYF TGTGCCTGGAGGAAGACAGGAACCACAGATACGCAGTATTTT
TRBJ2-7 TRBV19 TRBD2 . CASSTAGLAGVYEQYF TGTGCCAGTAGTACCGCGGGACTAGCGGGGGTCTACGAGCAGTACTTC
TRBJ2-7 TRBV28 . . CASRKVGREDRYEQYF TGTGCCAGCAGGAAAGTGGGCAGGGAAGATCGCTACGAGCAGTACTTC
TRBJ2-5 TRBV19 . . CASSSRRGAVRETQYF TGTGCCAGTAGTAGTAGACGGGGGGCCGTCAGAGAGACCCAGTACTTC